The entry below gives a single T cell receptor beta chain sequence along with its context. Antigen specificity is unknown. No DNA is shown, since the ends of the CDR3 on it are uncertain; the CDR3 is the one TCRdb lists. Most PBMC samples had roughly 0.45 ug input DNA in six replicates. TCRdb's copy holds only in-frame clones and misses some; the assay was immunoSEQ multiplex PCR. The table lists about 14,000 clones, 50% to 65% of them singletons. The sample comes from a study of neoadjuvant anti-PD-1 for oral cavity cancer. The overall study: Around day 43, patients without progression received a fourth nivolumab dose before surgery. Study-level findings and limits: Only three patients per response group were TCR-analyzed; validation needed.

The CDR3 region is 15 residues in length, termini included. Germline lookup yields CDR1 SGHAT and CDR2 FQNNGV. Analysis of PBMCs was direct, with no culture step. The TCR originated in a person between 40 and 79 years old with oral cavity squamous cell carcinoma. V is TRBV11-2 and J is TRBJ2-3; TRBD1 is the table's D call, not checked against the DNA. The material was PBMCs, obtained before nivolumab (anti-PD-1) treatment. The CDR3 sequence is CASSLTGGWGGRSIF.